The clone carrying this T cell receptor (beta chain) was detected ten times or more. Each CDR3 protein is one row after TCRdb ran MiXCR on the 5' RACE reads. The repertoire consists of about 39,000 distinct CDR3 sequences, with less than 7% occurring once and the leading ten covering 3.5% to 4.5%. The data belong to a study of early T cells in non-severe SARS-CoV-2 infection. Germline V gene lookup returns CDR1 SGHAT and CDR2 FQNNGV. V lost 2 bases to trimming and J lost 4 bases, with 12 bases between them. The length of the CDR3 is 15 residues. Sequencing was performed on whole blood, taken at baseline. The chain links TRBV11-2 to TRBJ1-5; possible D gene TRBD1, 5 bases. The origin of this receptor is an adult who was a healthcare worker with PCR-confirmed SARS-CoV-2 infection or an uninfected control (not recorded which). CDR3 protein: CASSLRPGRNQPQHF. The CDR3 DNA reads TGTGCCAGCAGCTTAAGGCCAGGGCGAAATCAGCCCCAGCATTTT.